One sample yielded the 12 T cell receptor beta chains listed below, sequenced in a study of blood T cell repertoires in COVID-19. Here immunoSEQ multiplex PCR was the method, and the copy in TCRdb shows in-frame clones only, minus some. The table shows roughly 130,000 clones, with over 80% occurring only once. Sequencing was done on a sample of peripheral blood. These TCRs come from an older man with acute or convalescent COVID-19.

The genes are TRBV14 and TRBJ2-5; TRBD2 is a possible D gene (6 bases). With 4 bases removed from V and 0 bases from J, the gap between germline ends came to 12 bases. There are 15 residues in the CDR3. Germline CDR1 reads SGHDN; CDR2 reads FVKESK. The CDR3 protein is CASSLFRDYQETQYF. The CDR3 bases are TGTGCCAGCAGCCTTTTCCGGGACTACCAAGAGACCCAGTACTTC.

The chain uses TRBV4-2 and TRBJ1-6; perhaps TRBD1 as D (6 bases). Germline loops: CDR1 LGHNA, CDR2 YNFKEQ. This CDR3 contains 19 residues. V dropped 2 bases and J dropped 2 bases, with 19 bases sitting between them. The CDR3 is CASSQPNSGQITYNSPLHF. DNA of the CDR3: TGTGCCAGCAGCCAACCCAACTCCGGACAGATAACCTATAATTCACCCCTCCACTTT.

This chain links TRBV19 with TRBJ1-2, with D possibly matching TRBD1 (6 bases). There are 17 residues in the CDR3. In germline, CDR1 is LNHDA, CDR2 SQIVND (reference sequence). The V end lost 6 bases, the J end lost 5 bases, and 25 bases lay between the germline ends. CDR3 residues: CASRILLSRDNEYGYTF. CDR3 sequence (DNA): TGTGCCAGTAGAATCTTACTATCCCGGGACAACGAATATGGCTACACCTTC.

The rearrangement links TRBV19 to TRBJ1-1; D is possibly TRBD1 (5 bases). The CDR3 has 12 amino acids. Trimming removed 9 bases at V and 1 base at J, with 9 bases between. Germline lookup yields CDR1 LNHDA and CDR2 SQIVND (reference sequence). As DNA, the CDR3 is TGTGCCAGCGGGGGACGGAACACTGAAGCTTTCTTT. Translating it yields CASGGRNTEAFF.

The chain recombines TRBV5-1 with TRBJ1-5; TRBD1 matches at 7 bases. CDR1 and CDR2 (germline): SGHRS, YFSETQ. CDR3 length: 15 residues. V was pared by 4 bases and J by 3 bases, with 7 bases of the junction left unmatched. Here the CDR3 DNA reads TGCGCCAGCAGCCTTGCGGGGACAGTCAATCAGCCCCAGCATTTT. Protein: CASSLAGTVNQPQHF.

The rearrangement uses TRBV6-5 and TRBJ2-2, with 9 bases lining up with TRBD1. CDR3 length equals 15 residues. CDR1 MNHEY and CDR2 SVGAGI come from the germline V gene. V lost 7 bases to trimming and J lost 5 bases; unmatched junction nucleotides: 8. The CDR3 reads CASTSQGAMTGELFF. Written as DNA, the CDR3 is TGTGCCAGCACCTCACAGGGGGCAATGACCGGGGAGCTGTTTTTT.

This clone was picked up one time. CDR3 sequence reads: CASSLGQGDEQYF. In DNA form, the CDR3 reads TGCGCCAGCAGCTTGGGACAGGGGGACGAGCAGTACTTC. The chain uses TRBV5-1 and TRBJ2-7; 9 bases line up with TRBD1. With 0 bases clipped from V and 5 bases from J, the junction kept 0 bases outside the gene matches. CDR3 length equals 13 residues. Germline V gene data show CDR1 as SGHRS and CDR2 as YFSETQ.

The J gene is TRBJ2-1, the V gene TRBV4-2, with 10 bases matching TRBD2. V shed 0 bases, J shed 4 bases, and the junction held 9 bases outside the gene matches. The germline V gene encodes CDR1 LGHNA and CDR2 YNFKEQ. CDR3 length: 18 residues. For the CDR3, the DNA is TGTGCCAGCAGCCAAGATGGGGTAGCGGGGGGCCTGTACAATGAGCAGTTCTTC. Translation gives CASSQDGVAGGLYNEQFF.

The chain is built from TRBV7-9 and TRBJ1-3, with TRBD1 as a possible D gene (5 bases). From germline, CDR1 is SEHNR and CDR2 FQNEAQ (reference sequence). V was pared by 3 bases and J by 4 bases, with 13 bases between. This CDR3 has 15 amino acids. The CDR3 nucleotides read TGTGCCAGCAGCTTCTCAGGGCGCCTCGGAAACACCATATATTTT. Its translation is CASSFSGRLGNTIYF.

The rearrangement links TRBV10-3 to TRBJ2-5, with 8 bases lining up with TRBD1. Per germline, CDR1 ENHRY and CDR2 SYGVKD. The CDR3 has 15 residues. The trim removed 6 bases at V and 5 bases at J, leaving 11 bases unmatched. The CDR3 sequence: CAISRLTGDGETQYF. The CDR3, as DNA: TGTGCCATCAGCCGCCTGACAGGGGACGGGGAGACCCAGTACTTC.

The CDR3 DNA is TGTGCCAGCAGCTTCGGGGGACGCAATTCACCCCTCCACTTT. It is translated as CASSFGGRNSPLHF. V gene TRBV7-6 combines with J gene TRBJ1-6; possibly TRBD1 for D (5 bases). This CDR3 has 14 residues. The germline V gene has CDR1 SGHVS and CDR2 FNYEAQ. The ends were cut back, 3 bases at V and 7 bases at J, with 10 bases in the middle.

V gene TRBV6-1 combines with J gene TRBJ1-2; D remains unclear. V lost 0 bases and J lost 4, with 6 bases in between. There are 13 residues in the CDR3. Germline V lookup: CDR1 MNHNS, CDR2 SASEGT. The CDR3 DNA follows: TGTGCCAGCAGTGAAGCAGGGAGCTATGGCTACACCTTC. It encodes CASSEAGSYGYTF.